The clone carrying this TCR beta chain was seen a handful of times. This sample was taken from a study of response to subunit inactivated influenza vaccine. Trimming took 3 bases from V and 5 from J; bases not matched to a gene: 12. Germline V lookup: CDR1 LGHNA, CDR2 YSLEER. CDR3 length: 19 residues. TCRdb re-called the RT-PCR reads through MiXCR, storing one row per CDR3 protein. This sample has about 700,000 distinct CDR3 sequences, with around 13% found just once. The chain employs TRBV4-3 and TRBJ2-2; TRBD2 agrees at 13 bases. The clonotype originates from a man between 50 and 59 years old who received an inactivated influenza vaccine. Sequencing used PBMCs from blood, obtained around 15 days before vaccination. CDR3 coding DNA: TGCGCCAGCAGCCAGGGAACCGGACTAGCGGGAGTTTGGACCGGGGAGCTGTTTTTT. Translating it yields CASSQGTGLAGVWTGELFF.